The 23 T cell receptor beta chains presented below share a single source sample, sequenced in a study of tumor and adjacent non-tumor tissue in lung cancer. RNA was extracted from bulk tissue without any cell sorting. TCRbeta libraries were built with three rounds of nested PCR, modified from ARM-PCR. TCRdb passed the multiplex PCR reads through MiXCR, listing each CDR3 protein once. The sample holds 200,000 to 250,000 distinct CDR3 sequences, 71% seen once. Specimen: lung tumor tissue. Source of these receptors: a man between 60 and 70 years old with non-small cell lung cancer.

Turning to this clonotype: Mismatch with germline at one junction end may stem from a read error. V gene TRBV20-1 combines with J gene TRBJ2-7, with 7 bases fitting TRBD2. The CDR3 is made up of 15 amino acids. The germline V gene encodes CDR1 DFQATT and CDR2 SNEGSKA (reference sequence). The CDR3 DNA is TGCACTGCTAGAGATGGACTAGTGAATTCCTACGAGCAGTACTTC. It specifies CTARDGLVNSYEQYF.

This clonotype was counted many times. This chain's CDR3 is CASSHPGGAGHTDTQYF. For the CDR3, the DNA is TGCGCCAGCAGCCACCCCGGCGGGGCAGGGCACACAGATACGCAGTATTTT. The V call is TRBV4-3, the J call TRBJ2-3, with D possibly TRBD2 on 6 matching bases. The CDR3 sequence is 17 residues long. Trimming cost V 3 bases and J 2 bases, with 18 bases left between them. CDR1 is LGHNA and CDR2 is YSLEER in the germline V gene.

A note on this clonotype: Being one base from a much bigger clone, this may be a read error. The V gene is TRBV10-1, the J gene TRBJ2-3; 7 bases agree with TRBD2. CDR1 and CDR2 (germline): WNHNN, SYGVQD (reference sequence). The CDR3 contains 15 residues. The CDR3 bases are TGCGCCAGCAAGTTCATGGGTCGACGGGGGGATATGCAGTATTTT. Residues: CASKFMGRRGDMQYF.

Regarding this clonotype: One base away lies a much larger clone, so this may be a sequencing read error. V usage is TRBV6-2 or TRBV6-3 and J usage is TRBJ1-1; TRBD1 aligns across 7 bases. V shed 8 bases and J 5 bases; nucleotides not matched to a gene: 14. CDR3 length: 15 amino acids. Germline lookup yields CDR1 MNHEY and CDR2 SVGEGT. This CDR3 reads CASPTDREGKTEAFF. CDR3 DNA: TGTGCCAGCCCCACCGACAGGGAGGGAAAGACTGAAGCTTTCTTT.

On this clonotype itself: Compared with germline, one end of the junction differs, possibly owing to a read error. The CDR3 DNA reads TGTGCCAGCAGAGATACCGGGACCGCCGGGGCCCATTACTTC. Amino acids: CASRDTGTAGAHYF. The chain uses TRBV6-5 and TRBJ2-5, with D perhaps matching TRBD1 or TRBD2 (5 bases each). CDR3 length equals 14 residues. CDR1 is MNHEY, CDR2 SVGAGI, per germline.

On this clonotype: This may arise from a read error, as a much more abundant clone is one base away. J is TRBJ1-6 and V is TRBV11-2, with a weak D call TRBD1 (5 bases). This CDR3 has 16 amino acids. Trimming took 1 base from V and 11 from J, leaving 18 bases between them. In germline, CDR1 is SGHAT, CDR2 FQNNGV. The CDR3 region is CASSLGRTSRSAPLHF. The DNA for the CDR3 is TGTGCCAGCAGCTTAGGGAGGACAAGTCGGAGTGCACCCCTCCACTTT.

A word on this clonotype: Here the CDR3 omits its conserved ending phenylalanine or tryptophan, so a read error is the likely source. The chain joins TRBV11-3 to TRBJ2-7; D is uncertain. The V gene lost 1 base and the J gene lost 5 bases, with 15 bases spanning the gap. The CDR3 has 15 amino acids. CDR1 SGHNT and CDR2 YENEEA come from the germline V gene. This chain's CDR3 is CASSLGCTVVDEQYL. Here the CDR3 DNA reads TGTGCCAGCAGCTTAGGATGCACGGTGGTGGACGAGCAGTACTTA.

The rearrangement joins TRBV11-2 to TRBJ2-3, with D perhaps TRBD2 (7 bases). This CDR3 has 19 amino acids. Germline assignment: CDR1 SGHAT and CDR2 FQNNGV. The germline V and J ends were trimmed by 1 base and 4 bases, with 24 bases remaining between them. The CDR3 coding sequence is TGTGCCAGCAGCTTAGTGGGGGGGCGCAGGGGCAATCAGGCAGATACGCAGTATTTT. This sequence encodes CASSLVGGRRGNQADTQYF.

On this clonotype: A junction end diverges from the germline sequence, so it may reflect a read error. V is TRBV13 and J is TRBJ2-1; possible D gene TRBD1, 7 bases. In germline, CDR1 is PRHDT, CDR2 FYEKMQ (reference sequence). This CDR3 has 17 residues. This chain's CDR3 is CASSPKSPRGVGDEQFF. CDR3 nucleotide sequence: TGTGCTAGCAGCCCAAAGTCCCCCAGGGGGGTTGGGGATGAGCAGTTCTTC.

This clonotype was counted once. The chain carries TRBV6-5 and TRBJ1-1, with D unresolved. Germline CDR1 reads MNHEY; CDR2 reads SVGAGI. V lost 0 bases to trimming and J lost 12 bases, with 23 bases between them. CDR3 length: 16 amino acids. The CDR3 region is CASSYSSWIMNTETFF. The DNA of the CDR3 is TGTGCCAGCAGTTACTCGAGTTGGATTATGAACACTGAGACTTTCTTT.

This clonotype was recorded once. At one end the junction does not follow the germline gene, possibly because of a read error. This chain joins TRBV2 and TRBJ2-2; the D gene is possibly TRBD2 (5 bases). Germline V gene lookup returns CDR1 SNHLY and CDR2 FYNNEI. The CDR3 is 11 amino acids. The DNA for the CDR3 is TGTGCCAGCAGAGGGCTCGGGGAGCTGTCTTTT. It is translated as CASRGLGELSF.

As concerns this clonotype: A read error may explain this, as a much larger clone is one base away. The V call is TRBV20-1, the J call TRBJ2-1, with D perhaps being TRBD1 or TRBD2 (6 bases each). CDR1 and CDR2 (germline): DFQATT, SNEGSKA (reference sequence). The CDR3 length is 14 residues. V was trimmed by 4 bases and J by 6 bases, leaving 16 bases between them. The CDR3 DNA reads TGCAGTGCTAATGGGGGGCCCCTTCCCAATGAGCAGTTCTTC. This sequence encodes CSANGGPLPNEQFF.

This clonotype has just one count. A much larger clone lies a single base off, so this may be a read error. The chain has TRBV12-3 or TRBV12-4 and TRBJ2-7; possibly TRBD2 for D (6 bases). The CDR3 runs 12 residues. The CDR3: CTSSLRGFEQYF. The CDR3 DNA sequence: TGTACCAGCAGTTTGCGGGGCTTCGAGCAGTACTTC.

As concerns this clonotype: A much bigger clone sits one base away, suggesting this may be a read error. The conserved closing phenylalanine or tryptophan is absent in this CDR3, likely reflecting a read error. CDR3 region: CSVAKGELNSPLHL. The CDR3 DNA reads as TGCAGCGTCGCCAAGGGAGAACTTAATTCACCCCTCCACTTA. The chain combines TRBV29-1 with TRBJ1-6, with D unresolved. The CDR3 sequence is 14 residues long. From germline, CDR1 is SQVTM and CDR2 ANQGSEA. V was clipped by 6 bases and J by 6 bases, with 15 bases between them.

The chain employs TRBV4-2 and TRBJ2-7; D is ambiguous. Trimming pared 9 bases from V and 8 bases from J, leaving 29 bases between. The CDR3 sequence is 16 residues long. CDR1 LGHNA and CDR2 YNFKEQ come from the germline V gene. The CDR3 loop reads CASNQDRGFPPHKQYF. CDR3 nucleotide sequence: TGTGCCAGTAACCAAGATAGAGGCTTCCCCCCCCACAAGCAGTACTTC.

With regard to this clonotype: Without the conserved terminal phenylalanine or tryptophan, this CDR3 likely stems from a read error. The chain employs TRBV11-3 and TRBJ2-3, with 7 bases that match TRBD2. CDR3 size: 15 residues. CDR1 and CDR2 from the germline V gene are SGHNT and YENEEA. CDR3 sequence: CASSLGRVGGDTQYS. CDR3 bases: TGTGCCAGCAGCTTGGGGAGGGTCGGTGGAGATACACAGTATTCT.

This chain connects TRBV11-3 to TRBJ1-2; 8 nucleotides agree with TRBD1. The germline gives CDR1 SGHNT, CDR2 YENEEA. The V segment lost 7 bases and the J segment 11 bases; nucleotides outside the gene matches: 9. There are 12 residues in the CDR3. Here the CDR3 reads CASNRRQGLYTF. In nucleotides, the CDR3 is TGTGCCAGCAACAGACGACAGGGGCTATACACCTTC.

A note on this clonotype: A single base separates this from a much larger clone, so it may be a read error. No conserved phenylalanine or tryptophan ends this CDR3, so it is likely a read error. The chain employs TRBV6-1 and TRBJ2-1, with D hard to call. The CDR3 contains 11 residues. Germline-derived CDR1 and CDR2 are MNHNS and SASEGT. Trimming removed 6 bases at V and 9 bases at J, with 9 bases between. The CDR3 region has the DNA TGTGCCAGCAGAGACGTGGGTGAGCAGTTCCTC. It translates to CASRDVGEQFL.

Only a few counts were recorded for this clonotype. The junction departs from the called germline gene at one end, perhaps through a read error. In DNA, the CDR3 is TGCAGTGCTGTCCGGCAGGGATCTGAAAACACCATATATTTT. Translated, it gives CSAVRQGSENTIYF. The chain employs TRBV20-1 and TRBJ1-3; D is possibly TRBD1 (5 bases). Looked up from germline, CDR1 is DFQATT and CDR2 is SNEGSKA (reference sequence). CDR3 length equals 14 residues.

The chain employs TRBV6-6 and TRBJ2-7; possibly TRBD1 for D (6 bases). The germline V and J ends were trimmed by 9 bases and 3 bases, with 18 bases remaining between them. Germline assignment: CDR1 MNHNY and CDR2 SVGAGI (reference sequence). This CDR3 is built from 14 residues. DNA of the CDR3: TGTGCCAGTGCGCAGGGACATGGTAACTACGAGCAGTACTTC. Residues: CASAQGHGNYEQYF.

The chain couples TRBV14 to TRBJ1-2; D remains unclear. This CDR3 contains 12 residues. V dropped 1 base and J dropped 10 bases, with 10 bases sitting between them. CDR1 and CDR2 from the germline V gene are SGHDN and FVKESK. The CDR3 loop is CASSQGARDYTF. For the CDR3, the DNA is TGTGCCAGCAGCCAAGGTGCCCGCGACTACACCTTC.

Points on this clonotype: A single base separates this from a much larger clone, so it may be a read error. V usage is TRBV20-1 and J usage is TRBJ2-7, with 9 bases fitting TRBD1. CDR3 length: 14 amino acids. V dropped 8 bases and J dropped 0; count of bases not matched to a gene: 8. CDR1 and CDR2 (germline): DFQATT, SNEGSKA (reference sequence). CDR3 amino acids: CSTGGQGSSYEQYF. In nucleotides, the CDR3 is TGCAGTACTGGAGGACAGGGGAGCTCCTACGAGCAGTACTTC.

Only one count was recorded for this clonotype. The genes are TRBV11-2 and TRBJ1-2; no reliable D call. This CDR3 is built from 13 residues. Between the trimmed V and J ends, which lost 5 bases and 5 bases, there was a span of 12 bases. Germline V gene data show CDR1 as SGHAT and CDR2 as FQNNGV. CDR3 protein: CASSVRLQYGYTF. DNA of the CDR3: TGTGCCAGCAGCGTCCGACTGCAGTATGGCTACACCTTC.